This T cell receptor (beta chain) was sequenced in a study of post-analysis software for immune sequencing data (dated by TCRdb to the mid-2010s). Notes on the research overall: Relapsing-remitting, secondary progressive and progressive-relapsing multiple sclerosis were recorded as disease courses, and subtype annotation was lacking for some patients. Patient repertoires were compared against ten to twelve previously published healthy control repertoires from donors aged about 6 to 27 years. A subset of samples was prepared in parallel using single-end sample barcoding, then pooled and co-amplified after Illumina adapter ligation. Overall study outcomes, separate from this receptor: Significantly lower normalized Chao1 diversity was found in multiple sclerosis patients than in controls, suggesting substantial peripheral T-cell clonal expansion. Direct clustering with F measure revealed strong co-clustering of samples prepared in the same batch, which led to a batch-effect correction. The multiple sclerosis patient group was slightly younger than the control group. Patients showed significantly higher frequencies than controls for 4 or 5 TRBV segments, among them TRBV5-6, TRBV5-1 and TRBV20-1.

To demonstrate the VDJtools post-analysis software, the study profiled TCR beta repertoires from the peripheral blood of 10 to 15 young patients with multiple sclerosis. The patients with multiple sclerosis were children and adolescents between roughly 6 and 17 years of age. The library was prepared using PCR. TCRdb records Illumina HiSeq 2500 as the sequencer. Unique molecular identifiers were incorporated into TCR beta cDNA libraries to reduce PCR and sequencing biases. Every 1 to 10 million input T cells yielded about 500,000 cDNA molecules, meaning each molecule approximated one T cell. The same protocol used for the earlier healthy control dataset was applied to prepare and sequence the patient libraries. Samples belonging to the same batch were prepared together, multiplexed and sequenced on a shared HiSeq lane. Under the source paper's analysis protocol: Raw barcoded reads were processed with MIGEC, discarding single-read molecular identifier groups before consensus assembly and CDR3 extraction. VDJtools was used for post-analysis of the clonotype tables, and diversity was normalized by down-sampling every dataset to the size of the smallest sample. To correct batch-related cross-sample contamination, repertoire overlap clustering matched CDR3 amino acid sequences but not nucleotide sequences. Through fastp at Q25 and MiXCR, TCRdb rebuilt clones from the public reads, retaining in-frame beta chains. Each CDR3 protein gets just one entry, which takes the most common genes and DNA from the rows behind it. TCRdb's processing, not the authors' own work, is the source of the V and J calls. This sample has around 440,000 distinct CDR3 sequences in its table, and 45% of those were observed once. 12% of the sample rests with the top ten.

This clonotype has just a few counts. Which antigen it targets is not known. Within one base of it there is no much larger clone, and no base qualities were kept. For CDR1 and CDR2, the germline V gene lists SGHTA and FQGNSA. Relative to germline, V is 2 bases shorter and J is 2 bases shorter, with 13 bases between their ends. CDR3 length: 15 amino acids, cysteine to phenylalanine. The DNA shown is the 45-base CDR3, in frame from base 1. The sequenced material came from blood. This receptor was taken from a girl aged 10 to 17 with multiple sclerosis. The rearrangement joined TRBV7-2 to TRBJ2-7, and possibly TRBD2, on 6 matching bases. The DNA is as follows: TGTGCCAGCAGCTTATCAACCGGGAGTCCCTACGAGCAGTACTTC. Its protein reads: CASSLSTGSPYEQYF.